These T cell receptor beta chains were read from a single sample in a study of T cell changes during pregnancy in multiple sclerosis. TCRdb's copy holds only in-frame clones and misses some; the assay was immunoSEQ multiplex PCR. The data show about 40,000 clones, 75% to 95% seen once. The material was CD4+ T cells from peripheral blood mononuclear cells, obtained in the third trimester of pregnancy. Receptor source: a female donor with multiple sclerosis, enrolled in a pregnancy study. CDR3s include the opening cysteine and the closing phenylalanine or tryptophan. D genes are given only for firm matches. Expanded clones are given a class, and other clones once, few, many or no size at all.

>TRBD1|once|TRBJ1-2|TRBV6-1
TGTGCCAGCAGGGGGACAGGGGTGGTCTATGGCTACACCTTC
CASRGTGVVYGYTF
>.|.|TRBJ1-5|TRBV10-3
TGTGCCATCAGTGAGTTGCAGGGCAATCAGCCCCAGCATTTT
CAISELQGNQPQHF
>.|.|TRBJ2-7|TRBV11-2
TGTGCCAGCAGCCTAGGACGGCAGGCGTACGAGCAGTACTTC
CASSLGRQAYEQYF
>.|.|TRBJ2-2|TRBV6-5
TGTGCCAGCAGTTACTCGACCCAGGGGACCACCGGGGAGCTGTTTTTT
CASSYSTQGTTGELFF
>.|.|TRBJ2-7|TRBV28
TGTGCCAGCAGCCTCCAACAGGGTCCCGAGCAGTACTTC
CASSLQQGPEQYF
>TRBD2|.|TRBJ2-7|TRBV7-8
TGTGCCAGCAGCCTTAGAAATAGAGGTGCTAGCGGGGCCTCGGACGAGCAGTACTTC
CASSLRNRGASGASDEQYF
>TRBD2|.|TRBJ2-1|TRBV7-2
TGTGCCAGCAGCTTAGGGGCTAGCGGTGACAATGAGCAGTTCTTC
CASSLGASGDNEQFF
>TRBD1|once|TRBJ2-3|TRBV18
TGTGCCAGCTCACCCCGGGCAGGGGGCATAGATACGCAGTATTTT
CASSPRAGGIDTQYF
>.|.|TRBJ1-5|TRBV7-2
TGTGCCAGCAGCTTAGGAGACAGACCCAATCAGCCCCAGCATTTT
CASSLGDRPNQPQHF
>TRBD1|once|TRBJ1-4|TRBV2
TGTGCCAGCAGGAAGGGACAGGGGGGTGAAAAACTGTTTTTT
CASRKGQGGEKLFF
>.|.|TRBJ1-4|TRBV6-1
TGTGCCAGCAGTGAACCGGGGGAGGCTAATGAAAAACTGTTTTTT
CASSEPGEANEKLFF
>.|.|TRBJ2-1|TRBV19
TGTGCCAGTAGTGCGACAGGATTCTCCTACAATGAGCAGTTCTTC
CASSATGFSYNEQFF
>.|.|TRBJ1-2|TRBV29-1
TGCAGCGTTGCAAAACAGAACTATGGCTACACCTTC
CSVAKQNYGYTF
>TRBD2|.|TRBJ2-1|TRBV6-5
TGTGCCAGCAGCCTAGCGGGAGCAAACAATGAGCAGTTCTTC
CASSLAGANNEQFF
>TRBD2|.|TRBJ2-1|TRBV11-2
TGTGCCAGCAGCTTAGGGGCTAGCGGGAGGCCCGGTGTCAATGAGCAGTTCTTC
CASSLGASGRPGVNEQFF
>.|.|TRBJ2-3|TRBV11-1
TGTGCCAGCAGCTTCTCTCTCACAGATACGCAGTATTTT
CASSFSLTDTQYF
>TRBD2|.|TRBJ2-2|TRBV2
TGTGCCAGCAGTACGACTAGCGGGAGGGCCTATGCCGGGGAGCTGTTTTTT
CASSTTSGRAYAGELFF
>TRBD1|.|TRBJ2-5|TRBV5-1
TGCGCCAGCAGCTCTCCTAGACAGGGGGCGAACCTCCGCCAAGAGACCCAGTACTTC
CASSSPRQGANLRQETQYF
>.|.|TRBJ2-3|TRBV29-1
TGCAGCGTTGAAGATCCCGTTGGCAGGCTGGGCACAGATACGCAGTATTTT
CSVEDPVGRLGTDTQYF
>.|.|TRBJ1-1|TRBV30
TGTGCCTGGAGTCCGGGTAGGACTGAAGCTTTCTTT
CAWSPGRTEAFF
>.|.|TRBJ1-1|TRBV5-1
TGCGCCAGCAGATGGGCAGGGGCCAATGAAGCTTTCTTT
CASRWAGANEAFF
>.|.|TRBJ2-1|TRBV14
TGTGCCAGCAGCCAAGAGCGGGTAATATACAATGAGCAGTTCTTC
CASSQERVIYNEQFF
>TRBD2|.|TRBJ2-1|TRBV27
TGTGCCAGCAGTTTATCCGGACTAGCGGGAGGGCGTTGGCAGTTCTTC
CASSLSGLAGGRWQFF
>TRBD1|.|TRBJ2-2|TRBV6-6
TGTGCCAGCAGTCGGGACAGCCCTAACACCGGGGAGCTGTTTTTT
CASSRDSPNTGELFF